These 21 T cell receptor beta chains were sequenced from one sample in a study of shared clonotypes between healthy human individuals. The table came from immunoSEQ multiplex PCR; TCRdb's copy has only in-frame clones and leaves some out. Of approximately 460,000 clones listed, around 77% are singletons. The sequenced sample was PBMCs. Receptors were obtained from a woman between 40 and 55 years old in good health. Some clones in this sample may be carry-over from other donors' samples.

The rearrangement links TRBV6-6 to TRBJ2-5; the D call may be TRBD1 or TRBD2 (5 bases each). This CDR3 region has 15 residues. Germline lookup yields CDR1 MNHNY and CDR2 SVGAGI (reference sequence). Trimming took off 0 bases at V and 7 bases at J, with 15 bases between the two ends. The CDR3 spells CASSYSPDGAATQYF. The CDR3 DNA follows: TGTGCCAGCAGTTACTCACCGGACGGGGCGGCGACCCAGTACTTC.

The chain links TRBV7-9 to TRBJ2-7; 9 bases are shared with TRBD2. The CDR3 is 14 residues long. The V and J ends lost 3 bases and 6 bases, in that order; junction bases with no gene match: 6. Germline CDR1 is SEHNR and CDR2 is FQNEAQ (reference sequence). In DNA, the CDR3 is TGTGCCAGCAGCTTTAGCGGGAGCCAAACCGAGCAGTACTTC. Translating it yields CASSFSGSQTEQYF.

The chain is built from TRBV4-2 and TRBJ1-1; D is possibly TRBD1 (5 bases). Germline CDR1 and CDR2: LGHNA and YNFKEQ. Trimming took 0 bases from V and 4 from J, leaving 12 bases between them. The CDR3 runs 15 residues. The CDR3 DNA follows: TGTGCCAGCAGCCAAGATAGGACATTTACCACTGAAGCTTTCTTT. It yields the protein CASSQDRTFTTEAFF.

The V gene is TRBV5-6, the J gene TRBJ2-7; the D gene is possibly TRBD2 (6 bases). Trimming cost V 0 bases and J 6 bases, with 22 bases left between them. This CDR3 region has 17 residues. The germline V gene encodes CDR1 SGHDT and CDR2 YYEEEE. In DNA form, the CDR3 reads TGTGCCAGCAGCTTGGCCGCGGGGTCCCCCATTGAGGGCGAGCAGTACTTC. As protein: CASSLAAGSPIEGEQYF.

The genes are TRBV28 and TRBJ2-6; D gene unclear. This CDR3 has 15 amino acids. CDR1 MDHEN and CDR2 SYDVKM come from the germline V gene. With 3 bases removed from V and 1 base from J, the gap between germline ends came to 7 bases. This chain's CDR3 is CASSFSKSGANVLTF. The CDR3 nucleotides read TGTGCCAGCAGTTTTAGCAAGTCTGGGGCCAACGTCCTGACTTTC.

This clone showed up just once. V gene TRBV18 combines with J gene TRBJ2-1, with TRBD2 identical over 8 bases. The V gene end was trimmed by 2 bases and the J gene end by 6 bases; junction bases not matched to a gene: 6. Germline V gene sequence: CDR1 KGHSH, CDR2 LQKENI. The CDR3 runs to 15 residues. The DNA of the CDR3 is TGTGCCAGCTCACCAGGACTAGCAGGGTTCAATGAGCAGTTCTTC. Encoded protein: CASSPGLAGFNEQFF.

The table lists this clone with a count of one. This may be a read error: a much more frequent sequence differs by one nucleotide. Distinct nucleotide sequences in the sample also encode this CDR3. V gene TRBV28 combines with J gene TRBJ2-7; possible D gene TRBD2, 5 bases. Trimming left V 1 base short and J 4 bases short, with 20 bases between. This CDR3 is built from 17 residues. CDR1 MDHEN and CDR2 SYDVKM come from the germline V gene. CDR3 in amino acids: CASSLSAGVAAGYEQYF. CDR3 sequence (DNA): TGTGCCAGCAGTTTATCGGCTGGTGTCGCCGCGGGTTACGAGCAGTACTTC.

The rearrangement links TRBV7-2 to TRBJ2-7; weak D call: TRBD2 (6 bases). This CDR3 spans 15 amino acids. V was cut by 7 bases and J by 2 bases, with 18 bases left in between. The V gene's germline CDR1 is SGHTA and CDR2 FQGNSA. This chain's CDR3 is CASTLGGRNPYEQYF. The CDR3, as DNA: TGTGCCAGCACCCTCGGGGGACGGAACCCCTACGAGCAGTACTTC. Using reference TRBV7-2 and TRBJ2-7 for the parts outside the CDR3, the full variable domain is GAGVSQSPSNKVTEKGKDVELRCDPISGHTALYWYRQSLGQGLEFLIYFQGNSAPDKSGLPSDRFSAERTGGSVSTLTIQRTQQEDSAVYLCASTLGGRNPYEQYFGPGTRLTVT.

This chain links TRBV28 with TRBJ2-5; D gene ambiguous. Germline CDR1 MDHEN, CDR2 SYDVKM. V was cut by 5 bases and J by 2 bases, with 9 bases left in between. The CDR3 runs to 13 residues. The CDR3 loop reads CASSTDWQETQYF. In nucleotides, the CDR3 is TGTGCCAGCAGTACTGACTGGCAAGAGACCCAGTACTTC. Together with reference TRBV28 and TRBJ2-5, the CDR3 gives the full variable domain: DVKVTQSSRYLVKRTGEKVFLECVQDMDHENMFWYRQDPGLGLRLIYFSYDVKMKEKGDIPEGYSVSREKKERFSLILESASTNQTSMYLCASSTDWQETQYFGPGTRLLVL.

The chain links TRBV5-4 to TRBJ1-1; D is perhaps TRBD1 (5 bases). CDR1 and CDR2 from the germline V gene are SGHNT and YYREEE (reference sequence). The CDR3 loop spans 16 amino acids. V lost 0 bases, J lost 0 bases, and 12 bases lay in between. The CDR3 region has the DNA TGTGCCAGCAGCTTGGGTCTGGGGACGATGAACACTGAAGCTTTCTTT. As protein: CASSLGLGTMNTEAFF.

The chain uses TRBV28 and TRBJ1-5; D call uncertain. Deletions cut 4 bases from V and 5 bases from J, with 9 bases between. CDR1 is MDHEN and CDR2 is SYDVKM in the germline V gene. CDR3 length: 13 residues. Here the CDR3 reads CASSSLTYQPQHF. The CDR3 bases are TGTGCCAGCAGTTCCCTCACATATCAGCCCCAGCATTTT.

This clone was counted at least ten times. The gene calls are TRBV5-1 and TRBJ2-5; D call uncertain. The V end was cut by 0 bases, the J end by 5 bases, with 5 bases between. CDR3 size: 12 residues. The V gene's germline CDR1 is SGHRS and CDR2 YFSETQ. The CDR3 DNA follows: TGCGCCAGCAGCTTGGGATTGGAGACCCAGTACTTC. Translated: CASSLGLETQYF.

This sequence joins TRBV25-1 and TRBJ2-5; tentative D call: TRBD2 (7 bases). The CDR3 totals 17 residues. CDR1 and CDR2 (germline): MGHDK, SYGVNS. Trimming shortened V by 3 bases and J by 0 bases, and 17 bases separated the two germline ends. The CDR3 nucleotides are TGTGCCAGCAGTGATCCGGGGGGCATGGAGTACCAAGAGACCCAGTACTTC. It is translated as CASSDPGGMEYQETQYF.

The chain combines TRBV30 with TRBJ2-2, with D possibly matching TRBD2 (5 bases). With 2 bases removed from V and 3 bases from J, the gap between germline ends came to 13 bases. Per the germline V gene, CDR1 is GTSNPN and CDR2 is SVGIG (reference sequence). The CDR3 is 15 residues long. CDR3 DNA sequence: TGTGCCTGGAGTTTTGGAGGTGCCGACACCGGGGAGCTGTTTTTT. Translating gives CAWSFGGADTGELFF. Full variable domain (rest looked up from reference TRBV30 and TRBJ2-2): SQTIHQWPATLVQPVGSPLSLECTVEGTSNPNLYWYRQAAGRGLQLLFYSVGIGQISSEVPQNLSASRPQDRQFILSSKKLLLSDSGFYLCAWSFGGADTGELFFGEGSRLTVL.

This clone occurred a few times. The chain couples TRBV7-3 to TRBJ2-1; TRBD2 matches 14 bases. The germline V gene has CDR1 SGHTA and CDR2 FQGTGA. CDR3 size: 15 residues. V was pared by 3 bases and J by 10 bases, with 5 bases of the junction left unmatched. CDR3 loop: CASSLGLAGETEQFF. The CDR3, as DNA: TGTGCCAGCAGCTTGGGACTAGCGGGAGAAACAGAGCAGTTCTTC.

This chain joins TRBV4-3 and TRBJ1-4; 7 bases map to TRBD1. J gave up 4 bases and V 0 bases, and 8 bases lay outside the gene matches. This CDR3 spans 17 amino acids. The germline V gene has CDR1 LGHNA and CDR2 YSLEER. The CDR3 nucleotides read TGCGCCAGCAGCCAAGACACAGGGGATTGGGGTAATGAAAAACTGTTTTTT. Protein product: CASSQDTGDWGNEKLFF.

The chain has TRBV28 and TRBJ1-2; unclear D gene. The CDR3 length is 18 residues. V was cut by 7 bases and J by 0 bases, with 24 bases left in between. The V gene's germline CDR1 is MDHEN and CDR2 SYDVKM. The CDR3 region is CASNTLGLGIQANYGYTF. The CDR3 DNA sequence: TGTGCCAGCAACACCCTAGGGTTGGGGATTCAAGCTAACTATGGCTACACCTTC.

In this sample, this clone turned up a few times. The chain uses TRBV10-3 and TRBJ1-2, with a possible D match to TRBD1 (6 bases). The CDR3 length is 13 residues. The V gene's germline CDR1 is ENHRY and CDR2 SYGVKD. The V gene lost 6 bases and the J gene lost 3 bases, with 11 bases spanning the gap. CDR3 in DNA: TGTGCCATCAGGGACAGCGATTACTATGGCTACACCTTC. As protein: CAIRDSDYYGYTF.

The chain has TRBV5-1 and TRBJ2-2; D unclear. V was shortened by 5 bases and J by 1 base, with 9 bases between the two germline ends. CDR3 size: 14 residues. The germline V gene encodes CDR1 SGHRS and CDR2 YFSETQ. As DNA, the CDR3 is TGCGCCAGCAGGGCACTGGGGAACACCGGGGAGCTGTTTTTT. It yields the protein CASRALGNTGELFF.

The gene calls are TRBV27 and TRBJ1-5; 10 bases fit TRBD1. Germline trimming cut 6 bases from V and 6 bases from J; bases unmatched to any gene: 8. The CDR3 has 15 amino acids. The germline gives CDR1 MNHEY, CDR2 SMNVEV (reference sequence). The CDR3 loop reads CASSGQGEASQPQHF. The CDR3 region has the DNA TGTGCCAGCAGCGGACAGGGGGAAGCTAGTCAGCCCCAGCATTTT.

The chain joins TRBV7-3 to TRBJ2-3; 7 nucleotides line up with TRBD2. The V gene's germline CDR1 is SGHTA and CDR2 FQGTGA. J gave up 0 bases and V 4 bases, and 4 bases lay outside the gene matches. CDR3 length equals 15 residues. In DNA form, the CDR3 reads TGTGCCAGCAGCTACCCGGGGGGAAGCACAGATACGCAGTATTTT. The encoded protein is CASSYPGGSTDTQYF.